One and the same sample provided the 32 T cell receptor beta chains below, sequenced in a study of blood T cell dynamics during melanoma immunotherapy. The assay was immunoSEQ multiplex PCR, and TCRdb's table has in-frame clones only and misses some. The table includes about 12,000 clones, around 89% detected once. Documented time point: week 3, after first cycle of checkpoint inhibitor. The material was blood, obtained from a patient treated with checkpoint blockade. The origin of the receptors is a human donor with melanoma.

CDR3 sequence: CASRLRGPPSTDTQYF. The CDR3 DNA follows: TGCGCCAGCAGGCTCCGGGGACCGCCTAGCACAGATACGCAGTATTTT. J is TRBJ2-3 and V is TRBV5-1, with D perhaps assigned TRBD1 or TRBD2 (5 bases each). There are 16 residues in the CDR3. Trimming took 5 bases from V and 0 from J, leaving 16 bases between them. Germline V gene lookup returns CDR1 SGHRS and CDR2 YFSETQ.

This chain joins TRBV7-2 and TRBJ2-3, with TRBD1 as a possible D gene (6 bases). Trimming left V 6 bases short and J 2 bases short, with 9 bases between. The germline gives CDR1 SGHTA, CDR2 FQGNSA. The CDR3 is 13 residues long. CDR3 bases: TGTGCCAGCAGTCGGGACAACACAGATACGCAGTATTTT. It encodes CASSRDNTDTQYF.

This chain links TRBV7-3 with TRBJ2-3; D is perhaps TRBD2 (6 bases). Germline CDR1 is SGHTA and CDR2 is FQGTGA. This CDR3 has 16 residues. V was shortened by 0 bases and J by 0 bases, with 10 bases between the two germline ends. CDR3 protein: CASSLTRGLSTDTQYF. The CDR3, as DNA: TGTGCCAGCAGCTTAACGCGGGGATTAAGCACAGATACGCAGTATTTT. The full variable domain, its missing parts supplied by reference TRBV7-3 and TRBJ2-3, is GAGVSQTPSNKVTEKGKYVELRCDPISGHTALYWYRQSLGQGPEFLIYFQGTGAADDSGLPNDRFFAVRPEGSVSTLKIQRTERGDSAVYLCASSLTRGLSTDTQYFGPGTRLTVL.

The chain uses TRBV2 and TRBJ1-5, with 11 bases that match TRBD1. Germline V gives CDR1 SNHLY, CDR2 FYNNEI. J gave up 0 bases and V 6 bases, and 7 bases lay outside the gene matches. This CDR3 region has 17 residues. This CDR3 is CASSRDRGFDSNQPQHF. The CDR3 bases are TGTGCCAGCAGCCGGGACAGGGGGTTTGATAGCAATCAGCCCCAGCATTTT.

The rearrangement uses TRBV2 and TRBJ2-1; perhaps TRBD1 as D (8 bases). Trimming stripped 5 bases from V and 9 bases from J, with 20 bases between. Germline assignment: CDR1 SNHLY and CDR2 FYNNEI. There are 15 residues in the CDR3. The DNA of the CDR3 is TGTGCCAGCAGTTCAAACAGGGGGGGGAGGAGTGAGCAGTTCTTC. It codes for CASSSNRGGRSEQFF. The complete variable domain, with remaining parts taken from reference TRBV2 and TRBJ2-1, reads EPEVTQTPSHQVTQMGQEVILRCVPISNHLYFYWYRQILGQKVEFLVSFYNNEISEKSEIFDDQFSVERPDGSNFTLKIRSTKLEDSAMYFCASSSNRGGRSEQFFGPGTRLTVL.

Here the CDR3 reads CASRPTGGGEKLFF. For the CDR3, the DNA is TGTGCCAGCAGGCCGACAGGGGGTGGCGAAAAACTGTTTTTT. This rearrangement joins TRBV28 to TRBJ1-4, with 9 bases matching TRBD1. V was pared by 6 bases and J by 8 bases, with 7 bases of the junction left unmatched. This CDR3 has 14 amino acids. Germline CDR1 MDHEN, CDR2 SYDVKM.

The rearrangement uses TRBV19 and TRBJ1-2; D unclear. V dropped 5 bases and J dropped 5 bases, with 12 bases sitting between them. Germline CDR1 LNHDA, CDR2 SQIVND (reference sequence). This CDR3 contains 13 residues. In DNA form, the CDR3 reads TGTGCCAGTAGTGAGCGGGCTAGGTATGGCTACACCTTC. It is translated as CASSERARYGYTF.

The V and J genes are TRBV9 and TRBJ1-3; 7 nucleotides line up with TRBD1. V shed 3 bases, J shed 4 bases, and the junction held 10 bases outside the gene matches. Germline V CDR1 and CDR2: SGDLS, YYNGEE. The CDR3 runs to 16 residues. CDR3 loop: CASSGRATGSGNTIYF. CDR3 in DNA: TGTGCCAGCAGCGGACGGGCGACAGGGTCCGGAAACACCATATATTTT.

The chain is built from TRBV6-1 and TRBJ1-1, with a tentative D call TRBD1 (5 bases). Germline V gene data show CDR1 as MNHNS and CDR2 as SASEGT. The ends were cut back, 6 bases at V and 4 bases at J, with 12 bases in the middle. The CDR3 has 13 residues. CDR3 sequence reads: CASSITGLTEAFF. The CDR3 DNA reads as TGTGCCAGCAGCATTACGGGGCTCACTGAAGCTTTCTTT.

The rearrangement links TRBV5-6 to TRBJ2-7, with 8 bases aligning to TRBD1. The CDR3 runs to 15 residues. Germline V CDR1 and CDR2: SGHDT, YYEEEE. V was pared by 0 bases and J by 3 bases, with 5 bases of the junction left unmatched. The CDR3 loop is CASSLGGQVRYEQYF. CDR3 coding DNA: TGTGCCAGCAGCTTGGGGGGACAGGTTCGCTACGAGCAGTACTTC.

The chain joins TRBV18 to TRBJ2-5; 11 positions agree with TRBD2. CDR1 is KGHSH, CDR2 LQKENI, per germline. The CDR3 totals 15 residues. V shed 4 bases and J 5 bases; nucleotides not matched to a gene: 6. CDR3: CASSLGLAVGETQYF. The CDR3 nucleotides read TGTGCCAGCTCACTGGGACTAGCGGTGGGGGAGACCCAGTACTTC.

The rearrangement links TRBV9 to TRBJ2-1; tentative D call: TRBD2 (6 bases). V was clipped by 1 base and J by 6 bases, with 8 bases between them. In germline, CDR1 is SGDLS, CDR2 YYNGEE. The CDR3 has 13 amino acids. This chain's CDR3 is CASSVMGGNEQFF. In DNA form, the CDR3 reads TGTGCCAGCAGCGTAATGGGGGGCAATGAGCAGTTCTTC.

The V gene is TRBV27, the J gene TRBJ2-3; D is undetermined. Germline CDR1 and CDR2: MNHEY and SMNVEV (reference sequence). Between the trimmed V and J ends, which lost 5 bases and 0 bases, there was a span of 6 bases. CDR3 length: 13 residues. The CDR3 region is CASSPLSTDTQYF. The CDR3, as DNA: TGTGCCAGCAGTCCGTTGAGCACAGATACGCAGTATTTT.

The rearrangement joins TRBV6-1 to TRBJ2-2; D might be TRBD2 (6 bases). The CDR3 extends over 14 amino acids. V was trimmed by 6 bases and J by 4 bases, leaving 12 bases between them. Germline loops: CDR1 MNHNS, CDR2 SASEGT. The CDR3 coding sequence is TGTGCCAGCAGGGAGGGAGCCCGCACCGGGGAGCTGTTTTTT. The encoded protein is CASREGARTGELFF.

CDR3 in DNA: TGTGCCAGCAGCTTAGGCTCCGGGACCAGCACAGATACGCAGTATTTT. Translating it yields CASSLGSGTSTDTQYF. This chain connects TRBV7-9 to TRBJ2-3; D is tentatively TRBD1 or TRBD2 (5 bases each). Trimming removed 1 base from V and 0 bases from J, with 11 bases in between. Germline V gene lookup returns CDR1 SEHNR and CDR2 FQNEAQ (reference sequence). CDR3 length: 16 amino acids.

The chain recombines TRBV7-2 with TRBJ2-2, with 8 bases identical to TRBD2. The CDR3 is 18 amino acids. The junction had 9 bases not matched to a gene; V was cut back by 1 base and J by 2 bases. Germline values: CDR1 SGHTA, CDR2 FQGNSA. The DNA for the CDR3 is TGTGCCAGCAGCTTAGATTCCCCGGGAGGGCGAAACACCGGGGAGCTGTTTTTT. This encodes CASSLDSPGGRNTGELFF.

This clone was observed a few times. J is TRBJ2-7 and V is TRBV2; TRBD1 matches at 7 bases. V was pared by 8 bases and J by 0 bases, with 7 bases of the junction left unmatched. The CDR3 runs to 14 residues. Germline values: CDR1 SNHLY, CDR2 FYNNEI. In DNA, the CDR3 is TGTGCCAGCTTTCGGACAGGAGGCTCCTACGAGCAGTACTTC. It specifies CASFRTGGSYEQYF.

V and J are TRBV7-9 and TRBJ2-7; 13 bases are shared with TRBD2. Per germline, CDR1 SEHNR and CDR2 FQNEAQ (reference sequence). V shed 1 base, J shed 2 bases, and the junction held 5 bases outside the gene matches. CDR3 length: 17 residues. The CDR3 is CASSLGGLAGAAYEQYF. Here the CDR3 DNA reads TGTGCCAGCAGCTTAGGAGGACTAGCGGGAGCGGCCTACGAGCAGTACTTC.

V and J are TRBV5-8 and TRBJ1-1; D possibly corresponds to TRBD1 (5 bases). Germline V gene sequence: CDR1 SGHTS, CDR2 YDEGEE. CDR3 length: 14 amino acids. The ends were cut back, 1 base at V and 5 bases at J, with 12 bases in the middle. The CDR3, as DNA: TGTGCCAGCAGCTTGATGCCAGGGTCTACTGAAGCTTTCTTT. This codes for CASSLMPGSTEAFF.

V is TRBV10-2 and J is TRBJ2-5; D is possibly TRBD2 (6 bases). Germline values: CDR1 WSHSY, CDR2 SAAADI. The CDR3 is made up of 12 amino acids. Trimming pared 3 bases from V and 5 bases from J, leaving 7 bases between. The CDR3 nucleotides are TGCGCCAGCAGTGATGGGGGGGAGACCCAGTACTTC. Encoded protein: CASSDGGETQYF.

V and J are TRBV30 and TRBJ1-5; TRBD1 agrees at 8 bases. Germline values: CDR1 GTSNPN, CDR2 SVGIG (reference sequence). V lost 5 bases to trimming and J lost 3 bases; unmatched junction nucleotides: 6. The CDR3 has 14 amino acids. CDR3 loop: CAWRTGGNNQPQHF. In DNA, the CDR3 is TGTGCCTGGCGAACAGGGGGGAACAATCAGCCCCAGCATTTT.

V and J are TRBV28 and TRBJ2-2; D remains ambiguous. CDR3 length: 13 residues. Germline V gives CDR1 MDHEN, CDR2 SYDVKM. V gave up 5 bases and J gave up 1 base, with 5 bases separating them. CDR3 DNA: TGTGCCAGCAGTGCCAGGAACACCGGGGAGCTGTTTTTT. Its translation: CASSARNTGELFF.

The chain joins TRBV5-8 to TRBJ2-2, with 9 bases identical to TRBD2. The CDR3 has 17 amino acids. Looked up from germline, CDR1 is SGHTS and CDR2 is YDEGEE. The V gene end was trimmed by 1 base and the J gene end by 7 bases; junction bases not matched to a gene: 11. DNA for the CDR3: TGTGCCAGCAGCTTGAAGTTCATTGCGGGAGGGATCGGGGAGCTGTTTTTT. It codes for CASSLKFIAGGIGELFF.

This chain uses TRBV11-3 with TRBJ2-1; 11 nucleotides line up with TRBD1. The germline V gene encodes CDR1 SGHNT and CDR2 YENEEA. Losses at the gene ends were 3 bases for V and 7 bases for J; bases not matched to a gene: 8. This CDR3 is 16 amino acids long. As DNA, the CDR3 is TGTGCCAGCAGCTTGGACGGACAGGGGGCGCAGAATGAGCAGTTCTTC. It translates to CASSLDGQGAQNEQFF.

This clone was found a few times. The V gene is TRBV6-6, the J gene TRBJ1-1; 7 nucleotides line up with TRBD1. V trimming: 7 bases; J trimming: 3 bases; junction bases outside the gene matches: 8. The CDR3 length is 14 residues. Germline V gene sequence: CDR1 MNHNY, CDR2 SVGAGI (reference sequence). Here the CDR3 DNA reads TGTGCCAGCAAAGAGGGGGCCCAGGACACTGAAGCTTTCTTT. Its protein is CASKEGAQDTEAFF.

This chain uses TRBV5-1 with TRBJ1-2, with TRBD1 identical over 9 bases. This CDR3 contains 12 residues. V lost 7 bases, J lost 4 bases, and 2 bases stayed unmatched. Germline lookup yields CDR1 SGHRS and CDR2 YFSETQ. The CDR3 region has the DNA TGCGCCAGCGGACAGGGGAGCTATGGCTACACCTTC. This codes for CASGQGSYGYTF.

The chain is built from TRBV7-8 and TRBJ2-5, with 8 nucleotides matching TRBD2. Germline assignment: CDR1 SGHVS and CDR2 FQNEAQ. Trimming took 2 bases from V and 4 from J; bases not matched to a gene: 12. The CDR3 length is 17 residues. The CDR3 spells CASSLNFGGLAGETQYF. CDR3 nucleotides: TGTGCCAGCAGCTTAAATTTTGGGGGTCTAGCGGGAGAGACCCAGTACTTC.

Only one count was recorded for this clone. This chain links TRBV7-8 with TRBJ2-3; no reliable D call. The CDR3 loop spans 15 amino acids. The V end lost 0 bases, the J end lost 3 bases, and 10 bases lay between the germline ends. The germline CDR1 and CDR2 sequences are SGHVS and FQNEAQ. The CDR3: CASSLAEIRTDTQYF. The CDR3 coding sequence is TGTGCCAGCAGCTTAGCAGAGATTAGGACAGATACGCAGTATTTT.

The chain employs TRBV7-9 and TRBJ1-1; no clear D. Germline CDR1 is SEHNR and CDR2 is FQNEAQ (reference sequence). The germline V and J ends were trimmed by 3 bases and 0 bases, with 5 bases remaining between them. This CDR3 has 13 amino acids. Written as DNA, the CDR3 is TGTGCCAGCAGCTTCGGGATGAACACTGAAGCTTTCTTT. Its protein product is CASSFGMNTEAFF.

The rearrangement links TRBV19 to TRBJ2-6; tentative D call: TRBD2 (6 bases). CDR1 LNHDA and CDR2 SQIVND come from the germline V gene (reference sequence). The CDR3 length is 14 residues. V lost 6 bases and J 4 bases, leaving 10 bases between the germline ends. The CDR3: CASREGGGANVLTF. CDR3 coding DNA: TGTGCCAGTAGGGAGGGTGGCGGGGCCAACGTCCTGACTTTC.

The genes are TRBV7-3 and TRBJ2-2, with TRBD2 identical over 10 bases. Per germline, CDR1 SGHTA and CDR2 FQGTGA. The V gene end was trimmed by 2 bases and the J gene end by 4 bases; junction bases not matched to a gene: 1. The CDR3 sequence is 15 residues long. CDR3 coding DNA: TGTGCCAGCAGCTTAGCTAGCGGGGGCACCGGGGAGCTGTTTTTT. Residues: CASSLASGGTGELFF.

CDR3 coding DNA: TGTGCCATCAGTGAGGTGGACAGACAAGAGACCCAGTACTTC. Encoded protein: CAISEVDRQETQYF. The V and J genes are TRBV10-3 and TRBJ2-5; a possible D gene is TRBD1 (6 bases). The CDR3 runs to 14 residues. V lost 2 bases and J 2 bases, leaving 9 bases between the germline ends. Germline V lookup: CDR1 ENHRY, CDR2 SYGVKD.